What follows are 11 T cell receptor beta chains derived from one specimen sequenced in a study of beta chain features in type 1 diabetes. Since all of the isolated RNA was reverse transcribed, expressed TCRB transcripts were what got sequenced. Some clones are missing from TCRdb's copy, which holds only in-frame ones; the method was immunoSEQ multiplex PCR. The sample records hundreds of thousands of clones, 10% to 15% being singletons. The sequenced sample consisted of naive CD4+ T cells from blood. Source of these receptors: a man younger than 35 in good health.

J is TRBJ2-7 and V is TRBV27, with D hard to call. This CDR3 comprises 8 residues. CDR1 is MNHEY and CDR2 is SMNVEV in the germline V gene (reference sequence). V was trimmed by 8 bases and J by 9 bases, leaving 5 bases between them. This CDR3 is CASGGQYF. The CDR3 nucleotides read TGTGCCAGCGGCGGGCAGTACTTC.

This clone was counted only a few times. V gene TRBV5-6 combines with J gene TRBJ2-7; no firm D call. Between the trimmed V and J ends, which lost 1 base and 0 bases, there was a span of 11 bases. Germline-derived CDR1 and CDR2 are SGHDT and YYEEEE. This CDR3 has 15 residues. The CDR3 nucleotides read TGTGCCAGCAGCTTGAGCCTAGTGAGCTCCTACGAGCAGTACTTC. It specifies CASSLSLVSSYEQYF.

This clone was seen only a few times. The chain employs TRBV28 and TRBJ2-7; tentative D call: TRBD1 (6 bases). The V end lost 11 bases, the J end lost 2 bases, and 10 bases lay between the germline ends. The CDR3 has 11 amino acids. Looked up from germline, CDR1 is MDHEN and CDR2 is SYDVKM. CDR3 coding DNA: TGTGCCTCCGGACAGACCTACGAGCAGTACTTC. It translates to CASGQTYEQYF. Full variable domain (outside the CDR3, taken from reference TRBV28 and TRBJ2-7): DVKVTQSSRYLVKRTGEKVFLECVQDMDHENMFWYRQDPGLGLRLIYFSYDVKMKEKGDIPEGYSVSREKKERFSLILESASTNQTSMYLCASGQTYEQYFGPGTRLTVT.

The chain couples TRBV30 to TRBJ2-7, with 10 bases identical to TRBD2. Germline loops: CDR1 GTSNPN, CDR2 SVGIG (reference sequence). V lost 2 bases, J lost 2 bases, and 3 bases stayed unmatched. CDR3 length: 14 residues. Here the CDR3 reads CAWSLAGGPYEQYF. CDR3 in DNA: TGTGCCTGGAGTTTAGCGGGGGGCCCCTACGAGCAGTACTTC.

The chain carries TRBV7-2 and TRBJ2-1; 9 nucleotides align to TRBD2. CDR3 length: 15 residues. CDR1 is SGHTA, CDR2 FQGNSA, per germline. J was trimmed by 7 bases and V by 3 bases; bases with no gene match: 7. The CDR3 loop is CASSFGLAGFNEQFF. CDR3 nucleotides: TGTGCCAGCAGCTTCGGGCTAGCGGGATTTAATGAGCAGTTCTTC.

There are a few counts of this clone. The rearrangement links TRBV28 to TRBJ2-7, with D maybe TRBD1 (7 bases). Deletions cut 11 bases from V and 0 bases from J, with 14 bases between. This CDR3 contains 13 residues. Germline V gives CDR1 MDHEN, CDR2 SYDVKM. The CDR3 protein is CASRGDSSYEQYF. The CDR3 coding sequence is TGTGCCTCCAGGGGGGACAGCTCCTACGAGCAGTACTTC.

Of note for this clone: This may stem from a read error, because a much larger clone lies one nucleotide away. J is TRBJ1-2 and V is TRBV5-6; D is unclear. The CDR3 contains 13 residues. CDR1 and CDR2 from the germline V gene are SGHDT and YYEEEE. The V gene lost 4 bases and the J gene lost 3 bases, with 10 bases spanning the gap. The CDR3 sequence: CASSPGRDYGYTF. The CDR3 coding sequence is TGTGCCAGCAGCCCCGGGCGGGACTATGGCTACACCTTC.

V gene TRBV5-1 combines with J gene TRBJ2-7; 9 nucleotides align to TRBD1. The V gene end was trimmed by 1 base and the J gene end by 7 bases; junction bases not matched to a gene: 6. The CDR3 runs to 14 residues. Germline V lookup: CDR1 SGHRS, CDR2 YFSETQ. The CDR3: CASSLTDRGWEQYF. CDR3 in DNA: TGCGCCAGCAGCTTGACGGACAGGGGCTGGGAGCAGTACTTC.

This clone has only a few counts. V and J are TRBV6-8 and TRBJ1-2, with D possibly TRBD1 on 6 matching bases. V lost 2 bases and J 2 bases, leaving 15 bases between the germline ends. CDR1 and CDR2 from the germline V gene are MNHGY and SAAAGT. The CDR3 length is 16 residues. The CDR3 is CASSYVKRTDNYGYTF. The CDR3 DNA sequence: TGTGCCAGCAGTTACGTTAAGAGGACAGACAACTATGGCTACACCTTC.

In nucleotides, the CDR3 is TGTGCCAGCAGCCGCCGTTCTAGCGCCTACGAGCAGTACTTC. Its translation is CASSRRSSAYEQYF. The chain uses TRBV5-6 and TRBJ2-7; a possible D gene is TRBD2 (6 bases). The V end lost 4 bases, the J end lost 2 bases, and 13 bases lay between the germline ends. CDR1 SGHDT and CDR2 YYEEEE come from the germline V gene. There are 14 residues in the CDR3. Drawing the rest from reference TRBV5-6 and TRBJ2-7, the complete variable domain is DAGVTQSPTHLIKTRGQQVTLRCSPKSGHDTVSWYQQALGQGPQFIFQYYEEEERQRGNFPDRFSGHQFPNYSSELNVNALLLGDSALYLCASSRRSSAYEQYFGPGTRLTVT.

This clone has just a few counts. The chain combines TRBV14 with TRBJ2-5; perhaps TRBD1 as D (6 bases). Germline CDR1 SGHDN, CDR2 FVKESK. The CDR3 length is 13 residues. Between the trimmed V and J ends, which lost 4 bases and 2 bases, there was a span of 8 bases. CDR3 in amino acids: CASSPDSQETQYF. The CDR3 nucleotides read TGTGCCAGCAGCCCGGACAGTCAAGAGACCCAGTACTTC. Looking up the rest from reference TRBV14 and TRBJ2-5 gives the full variable domain: EAGVTQFPSHSVIEKGQTVTLRCDPISGHDNLYWYRRVMGKEIKFLLHFVKESKQDESGMPNNRFLAERTGGTYSTLKVQPAELEDSGVYFCASSPDSQETQYFGPGTRLLVL.